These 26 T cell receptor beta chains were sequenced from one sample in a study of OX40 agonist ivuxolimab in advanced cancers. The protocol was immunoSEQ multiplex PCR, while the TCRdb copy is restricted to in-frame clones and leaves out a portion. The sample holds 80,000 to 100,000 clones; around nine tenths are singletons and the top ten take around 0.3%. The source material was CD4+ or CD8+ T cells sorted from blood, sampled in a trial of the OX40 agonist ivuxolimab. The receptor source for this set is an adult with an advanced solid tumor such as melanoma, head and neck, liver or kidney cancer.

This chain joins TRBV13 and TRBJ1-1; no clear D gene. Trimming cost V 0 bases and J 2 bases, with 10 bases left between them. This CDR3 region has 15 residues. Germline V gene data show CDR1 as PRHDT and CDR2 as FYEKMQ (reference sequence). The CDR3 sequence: CASSLGPGPNTEAFF. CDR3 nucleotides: TGTGCCAGCAGCTTAGGCCCAGGCCCCAACACTGAAGCTTTCTTT.

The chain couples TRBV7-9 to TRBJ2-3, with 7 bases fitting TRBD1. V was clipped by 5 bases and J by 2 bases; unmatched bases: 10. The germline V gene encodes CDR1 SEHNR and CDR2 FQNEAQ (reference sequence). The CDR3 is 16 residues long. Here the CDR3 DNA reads TGTGCCAGCAGCCCTAGCCCTGACAGGGCCACAGATACGCAGTATTTT. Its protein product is CASSPSPDRATDTQYF.

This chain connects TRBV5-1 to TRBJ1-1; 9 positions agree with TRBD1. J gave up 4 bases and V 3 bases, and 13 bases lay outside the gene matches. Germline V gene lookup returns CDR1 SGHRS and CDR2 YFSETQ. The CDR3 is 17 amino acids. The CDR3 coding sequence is TGCGCCAGCAGCTCCGGACAGGGGTCTCCTATAGGCACTGAAGCTTTCTTT. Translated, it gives CASSSGQGSPIGTEAFF.

CDR3: CASSSGLSYEQYF. The DNA of the CDR3 is TGTGCCAGCAGCAGCGGGCTAAGCTACGAGCAGTACTTC. The chain has TRBV5-4 and TRBJ2-7; the D gene is possibly TRBD2 (6 bases). Germline CDR1 reads SGHNT; CDR2 reads YYREEE (reference sequence). V lost 4 bases, J lost 3 bases, and 11 bases lay in between. The CDR3 runs to 13 residues. Combining the CDR3 with reference TRBV5-4 and TRBJ2-7 gives the whole variable domain ETGVTQSPTHLIKTRGQQVTLRCSSQSGHNTVSWYQQALGQGPQFIFQYYREEENGRGNFPPRFSGLQFPNYSSELNVNALELDDSALYLCASSSGLSYEQYFGPGTRLTVT.

The chain's CDR3 is CASSLDRGLNTDTQYF. The CDR3 region has the DNA TGTGCCAGCAGCTTAGACAGGGGGCTAAACACAGATACGCAGTATTTT. V usage is TRBV7-6 and J usage is TRBJ2-3, with 9 bases that match TRBD1. The germline CDR1 and CDR2 sequences are SGHVS and FNYEAQ. V shed 1 base and J 2 bases; nucleotides not matched to a gene: 4. This CDR3 has 16 amino acids. Variable domain in full (rest from reference TRBV7-6 and TRBJ2-3): GAGVSQSPRYKVTKRGQDVALRCDPISGHVSLYWYRQALGQGPEFLTYFNYEAQQDKSGLPNDRFSAERPEGSISTLTIQRTEQRDSAMYRCASSLDRGLNTDTQYFGPGTRLTVL.

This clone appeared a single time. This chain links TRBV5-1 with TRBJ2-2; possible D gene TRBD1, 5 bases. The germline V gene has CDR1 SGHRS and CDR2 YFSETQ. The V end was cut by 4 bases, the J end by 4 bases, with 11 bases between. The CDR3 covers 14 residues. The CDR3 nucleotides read TGCGCCAGCAGCCTGGACACCACCACCGGGGAGCTGTTTTTT. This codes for CASSLDTTTGELFF.

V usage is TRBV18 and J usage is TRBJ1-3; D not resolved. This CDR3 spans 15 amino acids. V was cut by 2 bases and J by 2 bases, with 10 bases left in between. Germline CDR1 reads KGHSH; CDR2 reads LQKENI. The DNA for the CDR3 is TGTGCCAGCTCACCAGTAGAGTTCACTGGAAACACCATATATTTT. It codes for CASSPVEFTGNTIYF.

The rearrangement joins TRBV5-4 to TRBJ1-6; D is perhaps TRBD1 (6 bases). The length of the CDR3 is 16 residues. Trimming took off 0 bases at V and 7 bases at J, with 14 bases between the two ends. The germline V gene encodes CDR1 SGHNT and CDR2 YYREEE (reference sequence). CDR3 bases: TGTGCCAGCAGCTTGGCCGGGGGGCTAGCGAATTCACCCCTCCACTTT. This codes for CASSLAGGLANSPLHF.

CDR3 bases: TGTGCCAGCAGTTATGGGGCGCGATACAATGAGCAGTTCTTC. Translation gives CASSYGARYNEQFF. The chain recombines TRBV27 with TRBJ2-1, with D maybe TRBD1 (5 bases). The V end lost 4 bases, the J end lost 4 bases, and 11 bases lay between the germline ends. The CDR3 consists of 14 residues. Germline CDR1 is MNHEY and CDR2 is SMNVEV (reference sequence).

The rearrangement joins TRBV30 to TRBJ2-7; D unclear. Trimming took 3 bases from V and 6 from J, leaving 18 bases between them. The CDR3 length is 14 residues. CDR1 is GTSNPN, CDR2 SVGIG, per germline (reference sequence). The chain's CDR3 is CAWSPGTTFGEQYF. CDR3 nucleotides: TGTGCCTGGAGCCCCGGCACGACCTTTGGCGAGCAGTACTTC.

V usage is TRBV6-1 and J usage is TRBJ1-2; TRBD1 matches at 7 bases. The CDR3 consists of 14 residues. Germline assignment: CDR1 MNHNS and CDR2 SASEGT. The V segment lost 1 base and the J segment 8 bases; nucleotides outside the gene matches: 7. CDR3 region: CASSEGPGGGGYTF. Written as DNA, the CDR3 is TGTGCCAGCAGTGAAGGTCCAGGGGGAGGGGGCTACACCTTC.

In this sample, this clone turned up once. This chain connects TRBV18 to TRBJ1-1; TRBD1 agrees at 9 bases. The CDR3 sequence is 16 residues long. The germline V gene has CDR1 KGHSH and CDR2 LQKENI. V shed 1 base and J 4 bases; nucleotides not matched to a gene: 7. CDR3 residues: CASSPRTGVGSTEAFF. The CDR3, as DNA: TGTGCCAGCTCACCACGGACAGGGGTAGGGAGCACTGAAGCTTTCTTT.

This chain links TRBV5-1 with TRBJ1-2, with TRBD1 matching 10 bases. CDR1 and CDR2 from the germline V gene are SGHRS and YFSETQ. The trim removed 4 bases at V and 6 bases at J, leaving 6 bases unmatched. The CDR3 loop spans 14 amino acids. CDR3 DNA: TGCGCCAGCAGCCGGGGCGGGACAGGGGATGGCTACACCTTC. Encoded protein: CASSRGGTGDGYTF. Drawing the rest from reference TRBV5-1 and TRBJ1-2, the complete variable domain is KAGVTQTPRYLIKTRGQQVTLSCSPISGHRSVSWYQQTPGQGLQFLFEYFSETQRNKGNFPGRFSGRQFSNSRSEMNVSTLELGDSALYLCASSRGGTGDGYTFGSGTRLTVV.

CDR3 sequence (DNA): TGTGCCATCAGTGATGGAGTAGGTAGGGGAGGCTATGGCTACACCTTC. Translated, it gives CAISDGVGRGGYGYTF. The V call is TRBV10-3, the J call TRBJ1-2; D is possibly TRBD1 (5 bases). This CDR3 region has 16 residues. CDR1 and CDR2 (germline): ENHRY, SYGVKD. The V and J ends lost 3 bases and 4 bases respectively, with 18 bases between them.

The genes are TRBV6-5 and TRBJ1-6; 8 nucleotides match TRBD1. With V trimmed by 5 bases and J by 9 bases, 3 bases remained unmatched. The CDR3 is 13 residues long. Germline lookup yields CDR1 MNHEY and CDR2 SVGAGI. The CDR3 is CASSGQGGSPLHF. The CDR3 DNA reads TGTGCCAGCAGTGGACAGGGCGGTTCACCCCTCCACTTT.

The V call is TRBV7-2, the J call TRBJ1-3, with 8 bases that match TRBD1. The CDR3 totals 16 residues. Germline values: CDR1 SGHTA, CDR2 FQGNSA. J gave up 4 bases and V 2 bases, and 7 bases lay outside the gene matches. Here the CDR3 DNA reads TGTGCCAGCAGCTTAATGGGGGGACAGGCAGGAAACACCATATATTTT. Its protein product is CASSLMGGQAGNTIYF.

The CDR3 bases are TGTGCCAGCAGCTTTGGGGTGGCCAATCAGCCCCAGCATTTT. The encoded protein is CASSFGVANQPQHF. This sequence joins TRBV7-8 and TRBJ1-5; D gene unclear. The V and J ends lost 3 bases and 3 bases respectively, with 9 bases between them. The CDR3 has 14 residues. The V gene's germline CDR1 is SGHVS and CDR2 FQNEAQ.

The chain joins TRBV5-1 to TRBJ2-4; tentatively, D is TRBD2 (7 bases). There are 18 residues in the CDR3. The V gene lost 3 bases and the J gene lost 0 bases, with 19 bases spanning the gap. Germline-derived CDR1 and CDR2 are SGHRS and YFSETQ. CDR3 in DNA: TGCGCCAGCAGCTCCCAACGCGGGGGCGCACCAGCCAAAAACATTCAGTACTTC. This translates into CASSSQRGGAPAKNIQYF. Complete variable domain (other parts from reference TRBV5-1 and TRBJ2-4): KAGVTQTPRYLIKTRGQQVTLSCSPISGHRSVSWYQQTPGQGLQFLFEYFSETQRNKGNFPGRFSGRQFSNSRSEMNVSTLELGDSALYLCASSSQRGGAPAKNIQYFGAGTRLSVL.

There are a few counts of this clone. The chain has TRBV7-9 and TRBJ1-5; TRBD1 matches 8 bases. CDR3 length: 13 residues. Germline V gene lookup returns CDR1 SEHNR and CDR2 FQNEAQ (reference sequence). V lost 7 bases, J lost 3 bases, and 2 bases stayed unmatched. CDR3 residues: CASTQGANQPQHF. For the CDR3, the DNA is TGTGCCAGCACCCAGGGGGCCAATCAGCCCCAGCATTTT.

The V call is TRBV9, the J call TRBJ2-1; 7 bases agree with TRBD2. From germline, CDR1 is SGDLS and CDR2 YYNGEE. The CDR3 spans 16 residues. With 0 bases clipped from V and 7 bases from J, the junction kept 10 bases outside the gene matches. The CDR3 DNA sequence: TGTGCCAGCAGCGTAGGAAGACTAGCCAATCGGAATGAGCAGTTCTTC. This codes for CASSVGRLANRNEQFF.

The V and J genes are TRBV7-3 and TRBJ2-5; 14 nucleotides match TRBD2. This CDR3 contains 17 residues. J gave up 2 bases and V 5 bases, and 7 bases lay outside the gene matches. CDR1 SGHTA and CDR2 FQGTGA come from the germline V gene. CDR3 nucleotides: TGTGCCAGCAGCGAGAGGGGGACTAGCGGGGGTCAAGAGACCCAGTACTTC. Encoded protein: CASSERGTSGGQETQYF.

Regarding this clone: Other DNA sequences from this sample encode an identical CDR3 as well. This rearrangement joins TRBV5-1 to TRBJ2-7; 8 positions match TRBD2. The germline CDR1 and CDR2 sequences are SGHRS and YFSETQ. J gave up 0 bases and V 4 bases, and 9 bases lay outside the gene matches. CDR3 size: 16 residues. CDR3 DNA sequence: TGCGCCAGCAGCCCGGGAGCGGGGGTGACCTCCTACGAGCAGTACTTC. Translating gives CASSPGAGVTSYEQYF. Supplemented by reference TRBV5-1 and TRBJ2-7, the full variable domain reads KAGVTQTPRYLIKTRGQQVTLSCSPISGHRSVSWYQQTPGQGLQFLFEYFSETQRNKGNFPGRFSGRQFSNSRSEMNVSTLELGDSALYLCASSPGAGVTSYEQYFGPGTRLTVT.

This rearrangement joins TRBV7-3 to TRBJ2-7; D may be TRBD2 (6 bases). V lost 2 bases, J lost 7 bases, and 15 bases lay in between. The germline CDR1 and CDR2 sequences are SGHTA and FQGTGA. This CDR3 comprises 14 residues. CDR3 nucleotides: TGTGCCAGCAGCTTAGGGTCCCGGGGAGGAGAGCAGTACTTC. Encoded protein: CASSLGSRGGEQYF.

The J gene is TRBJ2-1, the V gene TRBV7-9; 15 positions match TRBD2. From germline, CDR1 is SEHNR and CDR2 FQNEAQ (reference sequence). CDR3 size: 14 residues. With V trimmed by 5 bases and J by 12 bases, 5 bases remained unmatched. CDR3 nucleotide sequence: TGTGCCAGCAGCCTGGGACTAGCGGGGGGTTTGCAGTTCTTC. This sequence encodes CASSLGLAGGLQFF.

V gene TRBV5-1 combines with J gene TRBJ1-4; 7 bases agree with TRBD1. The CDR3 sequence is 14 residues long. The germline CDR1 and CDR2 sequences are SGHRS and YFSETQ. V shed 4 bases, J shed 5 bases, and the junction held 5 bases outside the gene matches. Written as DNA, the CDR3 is TGCGCCAGCAGCAAGACAGGGAGGAATGAAAAACTGTTTTTT. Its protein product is CASSKTGRNEKLFF.

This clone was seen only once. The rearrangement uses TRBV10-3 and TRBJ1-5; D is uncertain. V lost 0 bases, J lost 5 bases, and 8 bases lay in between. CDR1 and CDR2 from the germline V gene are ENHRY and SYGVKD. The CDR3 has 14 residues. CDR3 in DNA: TGTGCCATCAGTGAGTCCGGACGAGATCAGCCCCAGCATTTT. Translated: CAISESGRDQPQHF.